This passage covers 22 T cell receptor beta chains from one sample sequenced in a study of cytotoxic CD8 clonotypes in ibrutinib-treated CLL. The assay was immunoSEQ multiplex PCR, and TCRdb's table has in-frame clones only and misses some. Of tens of thousands of clones in the sample, more than 60% were seen once. This specimen consisted of PBMCs, obtained after 24 months of ibrutinib treatment. Every receptor here comes from a human donor with chronic lymphocytic leukemia.

The V and J genes are TRBV9 and TRBJ1-2; D not certain. V gave up 0 bases and J gave up 8 bases, with 14 bases separating them. This CDR3 is built from 14 residues. CDR1 and CDR2 (germline): SGDLS, YYNGEE. The CDR3, as DNA: TGTGCCAGCAGCGTAGGGGAGGGCCTGAAAGGCTACACCTTC. Its protein is CASSVGEGLKGYTF.

This clone was found many times. The V gene is TRBV2, the J gene TRBJ2-5; D remains unclear. This CDR3 spans 13 amino acids. Germline assignment: CDR1 SNHLY and CDR2 FYNNEI. V was cut by 8 bases and J by 1 base, with 11 bases left in between. The CDR3 region is CASGSVIQETQYF. CDR3 coding DNA: TGTGCCAGCGGCTCAGTGATCCAAGAGACCCAGTACTTC.

This rearrangement joins TRBV2 to TRBJ1-2; D not resolved. Between the trimmed V and J ends, which lost 5 bases and 0 bases, there was a span of 10 bases. Germline assignment: CDR1 SNHLY and CDR2 FYNNEI. This CDR3 spans 14 amino acids. CDR3 DNA: TGTGCCAGCAGTCGGACGTCCACTAACTATGGCTACACCTTC. Translation: CASSRTSTNYGYTF.

The chain joins TRBV9 to TRBJ2-2; TRBD2 might be the D (7 bases). Germline-derived CDR1 and CDR2 are SGDLS and YYNGEE. V was trimmed by 0 bases and J by 4 bases, leaving 10 bases between them. The CDR3 loop spans 15 amino acids. The CDR3 here is CASSVVGGGTGELFF. Written as DNA, the CDR3 is TGTGCCAGCAGCGTAGTGGGAGGGGGCACCGGGGAGCTGTTTTTT.

The table lists this clone with a count of one. The rearrangement joins TRBV9 to TRBJ2-7, with D perhaps given as TRBD1 or TRBD2 (5 bases each). Germline-derived CDR1 and CDR2 are SGDLS and YYNGEE. The V gene lost 4 bases and the J gene lost 2 bases, with 13 bases spanning the gap. The length of the CDR3 is 14 residues. As DNA, the CDR3 is TGTGCCAGCAGCCCGGGACGGAAAACCTACGAGCAGTACTTC. Residues: CASSPGRKTYEQYF.

The chain uses TRBV19 and TRBJ1-1; D gene ambiguous. The V end lost 6 bases, the J end lost 0 bases, and 8 bases lay between the germline ends. Germline lookup yields CDR1 LNHDA and CDR2 SQIVND (reference sequence). The CDR3 loop spans 13 amino acids. CDR3 sequence: CASSSTLNTEAFF. Written as DNA, the CDR3 is TGTGCCAGTAGCTCGACACTGAACACTGAAGCTTTCTTT.

The chain has TRBV4-1 and TRBJ1-2, with TRBD1 as a possible D gene (5 bases). Looked up from germline, CDR1 is MGHRA and CDR2 is YSYEKL. V lost 3 bases and J 5 bases, leaving 16 bases between the germline ends. This CDR3 comprises 15 residues. CDR3 DNA: TGCGCCAGCAGCCACCCTCAGGCAGGGAAGTATGGCTACACCTTC. Translated, it gives CASSHPQAGKYGYTF.

The CDR3 region is CASSPGTSGGNEQFF. CDR3 sequence (DNA): TGTGCCAGCAGTCCCGGGACTAGCGGGGGCAATGAGCAGTTCTTC. This chain joins TRBV28 and TRBJ2-1; 14 bases align to TRBD2. Germline values: CDR1 MDHEN, CDR2 SYDVKM. Trimming took 5 bases from V and 6 from J; bases not matched to a gene: 3. There are 15 residues in the CDR3.

This clone appeared a few times. This rearrangement joins TRBV7-9 to TRBJ2-5; 9 bases fit TRBD2. Germline CDR1 SEHNR, CDR2 FQNEAQ (reference sequence). V lost 5 bases to trimming and J lost 2 bases; unmatched junction nucleotides: 6. The CDR3 consists of 15 residues. The CDR3 is CASSPTLAGQETQYF. The CDR3 DNA reads as TGTGCCAGCAGCCCTACACTAGCGGGTCAAGAGACCCAGTACTTC.

This clone showed up just a few times. The chain combines TRBV28 with TRBJ1-1; maybe TRBD1 (5 bases). V lost 5 bases, J lost 4 bases, and 23 bases lay in between. The CDR3 loop spans 17 amino acids. Germline CDR1 MDHEN, CDR2 SYDVKM. The CDR3 coding sequence is TGTGCCAGCAGTCCCCCACTCGGGACTCCCTATCGCACTGAAGCTTTCTTT. Protein sequence: CASSPPLGTPYRTEAFF.

The rearrangement links TRBV10-2 to TRBJ2-1; D remains unclear. V was cut by 9 bases and J by 0 bases, with 9 bases left in between. The length of the CDR3 is 13 residues. CDR1 and CDR2 (germline): WSHSY, SAAADI. The CDR3 loop is CASRPGSYNEQFF. The DNA of the CDR3 is TGCGCCAGTCGCCCAGGCTCCTACAATGAGCAGTTCTTC.

The CDR3 loop is CASSSQGYYGYTF. CDR3 coding DNA: TGTGCCAGCAGCTCACAGGGCTACTATGGCTACACCTTC. The chain is built from TRBV7-3 and TRBJ1-2; tentative D call: TRBD1 (6 bases). With 4 bases removed from V and 3 bases from J, the gap between germline ends came to 9 bases. Germline CDR1 and CDR2: SGHTA and FQGTGA. The CDR3 has 13 amino acids.

This rearrangement joins TRBV18 to TRBJ1-6; D is possibly TRBD1 (5 bases). CDR3 length: 15 amino acids. V lost 3 bases and J 7 bases, leaving 13 bases between the germline ends. From germline, CDR1 is KGHSH and CDR2 LQKENI. Here the CDR3 DNA reads TGTGCCAGCTCACCGGGGGTAAGAAGGAATTCACCCCTCCACTTT. It encodes CASSPGVRRNSPLHF.

The rearrangement links TRBV18 to TRBJ1-3, with D hard to call. V was pared by 1 base and J by 0 bases, with 10 bases between. Germline values: CDR1 KGHSH, CDR2 LQKENI. This CDR3 spans 16 amino acids. DNA for the CDR3: TGTGCCAGCTCACCACGAACATGGAGCTCTGGAAACACCATATATTTT. This sequence encodes CASSPRTWSSGNTIYF. Full variable domain (missing parts from reference TRBV18 and TRBJ1-3): NAGVMQNPRHLVRRRGQEARLRCSPMKGHSHVYWYRQLPEEGLKFMVYLQKENIIDESGMPKERFSAEFPKEGPSILRIQQVVRGDSAAYFCASSPRTWSSGNTIYFGEGSWLTVV.

This clone was observed a few times. This chain connects TRBV6-5 to TRBJ1-2, with 7 bases identical to TRBD1. After removal of 4 bases from V and 4 bases from J, the junction contained 12 bases not matched to a gene. CDR3 size: 16 residues. CDR1 is MNHEY and CDR2 is SVGAGI in the germline V gene. This CDR3 is CASSSSRQGGSYGYTF. CDR3 DNA sequence: TGTGCCAGCAGTTCCTCAAGACAGGGAGGGTCCTATGGCTACACCTTC.

V usage is TRBV5-1 and J usage is TRBJ2-7; 13 nucleotides agree with TRBD2. Per the germline V gene, CDR1 is SGHRS and CDR2 is YFSETQ. V shed 4 bases and J 0 bases; nucleotides not matched to a gene: 10. The CDR3 runs 18 residues. CDR3 in DNA: TGCGCCAGCAGCCCCCGGACTAGCGGGGGCCCCGTCTCCTACGAGCAGTACTTC. Translating gives CASSPRTSGGPVSYEQYF.

In this sample, this clone turned up many times. The J gene is TRBJ1-4, the V gene TRBV6-5; D not resolved. V was clipped by 6 bases and J by 6 bases, with 14 bases between them. This CDR3 region has 14 residues. Germline CDR1 MNHEY, CDR2 SVGAGI. The CDR3, as DNA: TGTGCCAGCAGGGATACGGGGTGGGATGAAAAACTGTTTTTT. Its protein is CASRDTGWDEKLFF.

The chain carries TRBV7-8 and TRBJ2-1; D possibly corresponds to TRBD1 (5 bases). Trimming removed 5 bases from V and 0 bases from J, with 20 bases in between. Germline V gives CDR1 SGHVS, CDR2 FQNEAQ. The CDR3 spans 18 residues. The CDR3 region has the DNA TGTGCCAGCAGCCCCTCCAACGCAGGGCTCGGCTCCTACAATGAGCAGTTCTTC. This sequence encodes CASSPSNAGLGSYNEQFF.

This clone has just a few counts. The CDR3 nucleotides read TGCGCCAGCAGCCGGTCCGGTTCTGGCACAGATACGCAGTATTTT. Translating it yields CASSRSGSGTDTQYF. The chain uses TRBV5-1 and TRBJ2-3; D unclear. V lost 4 bases, J lost 1 base, and 13 bases lay in between. The CDR3 loop spans 15 amino acids. CDR1 is SGHRS and CDR2 is YFSETQ in the germline V gene.

The chain joins TRBV28 to TRBJ2-6; D possibly uses TRBD1 or TRBD2 (5 bases each). Trimming took 7 bases from V and 0 from J, leaving 19 bases between them. The CDR3 is 18 amino acids. The V gene's germline CDR1 is MDHEN and CDR2 SYDVKM. This CDR3 is CASTKGRVAISGANVLTF. CDR3 sequence (DNA): TGTGCCAGCACCAAGGGACGGGTTGCGATCTCTGGGGCCAACGTCCTGACTTTC.

V and J are TRBV28 and TRBJ1-2, with 9 bases fitting TRBD1. The CDR3 extends over 13 amino acids. The trim removed 5 bases at V and 7 bases at J, leaving 5 bases unmatched. The germline gives CDR1 MDHEN, CDR2 SYDVKM. This chain's CDR3 is CASSLTGGRGYTF. In nucleotides, the CDR3 is TGTGCCAGCAGTCTCACAGGGGGCCGTGGCTACACCTTC.

J is TRBJ2-7 and V is TRBV5-1; 10 positions agree with TRBD2. Germline CDR1 and CDR2: SGHRS and YFSETQ. V was pared by 4 bases and J by 0 bases, with 7 bases of the junction left unmatched. The CDR3 is made up of 16 amino acids. In DNA, the CDR3 is TGCGCCAGCAGCCCGGATAGCGGGGGGAGCTCCTACGAGCAGTACTTC. Protein sequence: CASSPDSGGSSYEQYF.